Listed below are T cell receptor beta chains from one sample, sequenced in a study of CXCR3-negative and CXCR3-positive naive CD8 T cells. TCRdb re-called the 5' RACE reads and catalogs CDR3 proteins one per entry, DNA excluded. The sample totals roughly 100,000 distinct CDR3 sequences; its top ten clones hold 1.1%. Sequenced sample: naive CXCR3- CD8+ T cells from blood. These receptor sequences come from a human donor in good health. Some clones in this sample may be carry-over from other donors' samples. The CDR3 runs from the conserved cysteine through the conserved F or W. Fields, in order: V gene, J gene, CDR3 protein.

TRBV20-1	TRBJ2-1	CSARLASSYNEQFF
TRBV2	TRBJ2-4	CASSDGQAYAKNIQYF
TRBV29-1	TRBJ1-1	CSPGQGITEAFF
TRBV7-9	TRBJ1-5	CASSFIGTRRLSYQPQHF
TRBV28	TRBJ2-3	CASSDPGLAGGPSTDTQYF
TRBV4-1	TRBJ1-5	CASSQDPVRTQPQHF
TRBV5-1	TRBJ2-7	CASSLERGAYEQYF
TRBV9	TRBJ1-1	CASSDSGLPGKAFF
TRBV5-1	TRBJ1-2	CASRDNYGYTF
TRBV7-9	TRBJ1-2	CASSSGRDYDYTF
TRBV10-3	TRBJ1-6	CAISESRADNTPLHF
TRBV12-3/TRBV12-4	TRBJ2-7	CASSLGTEQYF
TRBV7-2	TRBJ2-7	CASSFYRGQSYEQYF
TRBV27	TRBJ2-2	CASSMTLGLAFGGELFF
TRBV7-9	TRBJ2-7	CASSSGLAGVYEQYF
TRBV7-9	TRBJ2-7	CASSLELSYEQYF
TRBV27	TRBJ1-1	CASSFTWDTAFF
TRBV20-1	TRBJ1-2	CSVETRQRAYGYTF
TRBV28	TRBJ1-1	CASSPVQGTEAFF
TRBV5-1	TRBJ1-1	CASSYGNMNTEAFF
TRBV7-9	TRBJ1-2	CASSLRGAENHGYTF
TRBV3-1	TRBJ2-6	CASSQRDSGANVLTF